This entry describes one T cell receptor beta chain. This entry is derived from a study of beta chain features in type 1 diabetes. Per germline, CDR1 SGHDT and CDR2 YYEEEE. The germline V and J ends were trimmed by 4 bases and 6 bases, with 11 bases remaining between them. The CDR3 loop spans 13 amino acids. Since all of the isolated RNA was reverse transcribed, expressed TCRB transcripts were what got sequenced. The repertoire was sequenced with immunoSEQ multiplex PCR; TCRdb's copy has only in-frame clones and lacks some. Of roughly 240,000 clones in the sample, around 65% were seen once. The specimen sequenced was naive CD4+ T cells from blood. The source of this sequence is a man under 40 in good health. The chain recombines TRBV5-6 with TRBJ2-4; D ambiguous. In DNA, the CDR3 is TGTGCCAGCAGCCCTGTGAAGGGAAACATTCAGTACTTC. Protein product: CASSPVKGNIQYF.